This T cell receptor (beta chain) was captured in a study of response to subunit inactivated influenza vaccine. Looked up from germline, CDR1 is SEHNR and CDR2 is FQNEAQ (reference sequence). CDR3 length: 13 amino acids. TCRdb itself ran the RT-PCR reads through MiXCR, one entry per CDR3 protein. The sample has approximately 680,000 distinct CDR3 sequences, 15% to 18% seen once. About this clonotype itself: One end of the junction does not line up with germline, which may come from a read error.

The chain joins TRBV7-9 to TRBJ2-3; 7 positions agree with TRBD1. The TCR sequence derives from a man aged 45-60 years who received an inactivated influenza vaccine. The specimen comprised PBMCs from blood, sampled 11 to 12 days after vaccination. The DNA of the CDR3 is TGTGCCAGCAGCTTGGGACAGACAGTTACGCAGTATTTT. Translating gives CASSLGQTVTQYF.